The 19 T cell receptor beta chains listed next were all sequenced from one sample in a study of shared clonotypes between healthy human individuals (dated by TCRdb to the early 2020s). The library relied on the immunoSEQ multiplex PCR assay. Held by TCRdb, this immuneACCESS table contains in-frame sequences only and omits some clones. Under half of the omission traces to an unresolved V gene where checked; the cause of the rest is unknown. Counted in this sample were about 1.5 million clones; roughly 98% of them appeared once. The ten largest clones take up about 0.45% of the sample. Sequences were obtained from naive CD4+ T cells sorted from blood. Per the publication, the cell subset or site label means: CD45RA+ positively selected. These receptors all come from a man aged 25 to 40 in good health.

The V and J genes are TRBV4-3 and TRBJ2-6; 8 bases are shared with TRBD1. This CDR3 comprises 16 residues. From germline, CDR1 is LGHNA and CDR2 YSLEER. The junction had 5 bases not matched to a gene; V was cut back by 5 bases and J by 2 bases. CDR3 nucleotide sequence: TGCGCCAGCAGCTCGACAGGGGTAGCTGGGGCCAACGTCCTGACTTTC. It is translated as CASSSTGVAGANVLTF.

The chain carries TRBV5-4 and TRBJ2-2; possibly TRBD1 for D (6 bases). Trimming removed 4 bases from V and 1 base from J, with 14 bases in between. The CDR3 is made up of 16 amino acids. Germline CDR1 is SGHNT and CDR2 is YYREEE (reference sequence). CDR3: CASSVRTAKNTGELFF. The CDR3 DNA sequence: TGTGCCAGCAGCGTACGGACAGCAAAGAACACCGGGGAGCTGTTTTTT.

The CDR3 region has the DNA TGTGCCAGCAGCTTAGGAGGGTCAGGGATGACTGAAGCTTTCTTT. Translation: CASSLGGSGMTEAFF. The chain is built from TRBV11-2 and TRBJ1-1, with D maybe TRBD1 (5 bases). The CDR3 spans 15 residues. Germline V gene lookup returns CDR1 SGHAT and CDR2 FQNNGV. Trimming took off 1 base at V and 5 bases at J, with 14 bases between the two ends. Together with reference TRBV11-2 and TRBJ1-1, the CDR3 gives the full variable domain: EAGVAQSPRYKIIEKRQSVAFWCNPISGHATLYWYQQILGQGPKLLIQFQNNGVVDDSQLPKDRFSAERLKGVDSTLKIQPAKLEDSAVYLCASSLGGSGMTEAFFGQGTRLTVV.

The CDR3 sequence: CASSQSSVGYEQYF. The CDR3 DNA sequence: TGTGCCAGCAGCCAATCTAGCGTTGGCTACGAGCAGTACTTC. The gene calls are TRBV4-2 and TRBJ2-7, with TRBD2 as a possible D gene (6 bases). The length of the CDR3 is 14 residues. Germline V gene sequence: CDR1 LGHNA, CDR2 YNFKEQ. V lost 2 bases and J 3 bases, leaving 11 bases between the germline ends.

This chain joins TRBV29-1 and TRBJ2-4; a weak D match, TRBD1 (6 bases). Per germline, CDR1 SQVTM and CDR2 ANQGSEA. The CDR3 loop spans 13 amino acids. Between the trimmed V and J ends, which lost 6 bases and 0 bases, there was a span of 9 bases. The CDR3 nucleotides are TGCAGCGTCAGGGGTCTAGCCAAAAACATTCAGTACTTC. It specifies CSVRGLAKNIQYF.

A note on this clone: The same CDR3 can be traced to other DNA sequences in this sample. V gene TRBV7-2 combines with J gene TRBJ2-5, with 10 bases fitting TRBD1. CDR3 length equals 14 residues. V trimming: 5 bases; J trimming: 4 bases; junction bases outside the gene matches: 4. In germline, CDR1 is SGHTA, CDR2 FQGNSA. CDR3 sequence (DNA): TGTGCCAGCAGCCCCCGGACAGGGGGAGAGACCCAGTACTTC. Its protein is CASSPRTGGETQYF.

V and J are TRBV5-4 and TRBJ2-1; D perhaps matches TRBD2 (6 bases). The CDR3 is 16 residues long. The V and J ends lost 0 bases and 5 bases respectively, with 15 bases between them. CDR1 is SGHNT, CDR2 YYREEE, per germline (reference sequence). The CDR3 DNA reads as TGTGCCAGCAGCTTGGGCGGGAACCTAAGGGACAATGAGCAGTTCTTC. As protein: CASSLGGNLRDNEQFF.

The chain recombines TRBV9 with TRBJ1-1, with D uncertain. V lost 2 bases and J lost 3, with 5 bases in between. This CDR3 comprises 12 residues. Germline lookup yields CDR1 SGDLS and CDR2 YYNGEE. The CDR3 DNA reads TGTGCCAGCAGCGTCTCGGACACTGAAGCTTTCTTT. Amino acid sequence: CASSVSDTEAFF.

V gene TRBV6-5 combines with J gene TRBJ2-7; the D call may be TRBD1 or TRBD2 (5 bases each). From germline, CDR1 is MNHEY and CDR2 SVGAGI. Trimming left V 2 bases short and J 1 base short, with 12 bases between. CDR3 size: 15 residues. CDR3 loop: CASSYRRDDSYEQYF. The CDR3 DNA reads as TGTGCCAGCAGTTACCGCCGGGACGATTCCTACGAGCAGTACTTC.

As concerns this clone: Within the sample, other DNA sequences also encode this same CDR3. The chain links TRBV5-1 to TRBJ1-1; D not resolved. This CDR3 spans 14 amino acids. Trimming removed 0 bases at V and 0 bases at J, with 6 bases between. Germline V gives CDR1 SGHRS, CDR2 YFSETQ. CDR3 sequence reads: CASSLEAVNTEAFF. The CDR3 nucleotides read TGCGCCAGCAGCTTGGAGGCCGTGAACACTGAAGCTTTCTTT.

The chain joins TRBV7-9 to TRBJ2-3, with TRBD2 as a possible D gene (6 bases). The CDR3 has 15 amino acids. V was cut by 5 bases and J by 2 bases, with 14 bases left in between. Per the germline V gene, CDR1 is SEHNR and CDR2 is FQNEAQ (reference sequence). The CDR3: CASSPGGLYTDTQYF. The DNA for the CDR3 is TGTGCCAGCAGCCCCGGAGGGCTCTACACAGATACGCAGTATTTT.

This clone was detected only once. This chain joins TRBV5-1 and TRBJ2-1; D is unclear. Trimming stripped 4 bases from V and 8 bases from J, with 16 bases between. Germline CDR1 reads SGHRS; CDR2 reads YFSETQ. This CDR3 is built from 14 residues. This CDR3 is CASSPAYDIDEQFF. The CDR3 DNA is TGCGCCAGCAGCCCCGCCTACGATATCGATGAGCAGTTCTTC. Filled out from reference TRBV5-1 and TRBJ2-1, the complete variable domain reads KAGVTQTPRYLIKTRGQQVTLSCSPISGHRSVSWYQQTPGQGLQFLFEYFSETQRNKGNFPGRFSGRQFSNSRSEMNVSTLELGDSALYLCASSPAYDIDEQFFGPGTRLTVL.

The gene calls are TRBV9 and TRBJ1-2; D uncertain. The CDR3 totals 15 residues. The germline CDR1 and CDR2 sequences are SGDLS and YYNGEE. The V gene lost 0 bases and the J gene lost 3 bases, with 12 bases spanning the gap. CDR3 in DNA: TGTGCCAGCAGCGTAGAAGAGGGCGCGGACTATGGCTACACCTTC. Its protein product is CASSVEEGADYGYTF.

V and J are TRBV28 and TRBJ2-7, with 8 bases that match TRBD1. The CDR3 sequence is 15 residues long. Germline V gene sequence: CDR1 MDHEN, CDR2 SYDVKM. J was trimmed by 1 base and V by 2 bases; bases with no gene match: 4. The CDR3 is CASSLGTGVSYEQYF. CDR3 nucleotides: TGTGCCAGCAGTTTAGGGACAGGCGTTTCCTACGAGCAGTACTTC.

The rearrangement links TRBV5-1 to TRBJ1-1, with D maybe TRBD1 (5 bases). CDR3 length equals 16 residues. V was clipped by 0 bases and J by 3 bases, with 15 bases between them. The germline gives CDR1 SGHRS, CDR2 YFSETQ. The CDR3 region has the DNA TGCGCCAGCAGCTTGGGGAGGTCAGGGAGGGACACTGAAGCTTTCTTT. This encodes CASSLGRSGRDTEAFF.

This rearrangement joins TRBV6-6 to TRBJ2-7; D is undetermined. The CDR3 spans 13 residues. Germline CDR1 and CDR2: MNHNY and SVGAGI (reference sequence). V was pared by 5 bases and J by 7 bases, with 15 bases between. The chain's CDR3 is CASSRPGRPEQYF. The CDR3 DNA sequence: TGTGCCAGCAGTAGACCGGGTAGACCGGAGCAGTACTTC.

This clone was detected only once. J is TRBJ1-5 and V is TRBV6-1; 8 nucleotides agree with TRBD1. CDR3 length: 15 amino acids. Germline loops: CDR1 MNHNS, CDR2 SASEGT. After removal of 0 bases from V and 5 bases from J, the junction contained 3 bases not matched to a gene. The CDR3 region is CASSEARTGYQPQHF. CDR3 DNA sequence: TGTGCCAGCAGTGAAGCGAGGACAGGGTATCAGCCCCAGCATTTT.

This clone was seen a single time. J is TRBJ2-1 and V is TRBV4-3, with 8 bases matching TRBD2. The V segment lost 1 base and the J segment 4 bases; nucleotides outside the gene matches: 6. The length of the CDR3 is 16 residues. In germline, CDR1 is LGHNA, CDR2 YSLEER. The CDR3 DNA is TGCGCCAGCAGCCAAGGTCCCAGCGGGAGTTACAATGAGCAGTTCTTC. Translation: CASSQGPSGSYNEQFF.

As DNA, the CDR3 is TGTGCCAGCAGCGACGGAATGGGTAGAAACATTCAGTACTTC. Its translation: CASSDGMGRNIQYF. The chain uses TRBV7-8 and TRBJ2-4, with D uncertain. The CDR3 is 14 amino acids. The V gene's germline CDR1 is SGHVS and CDR2 FQNEAQ. The V and J ends lost 5 bases and 6 bases respectively, with 14 bases between them.